These T cell receptor beta chains were read from a single sample in a study of response to subunit inactivated influenza vaccine. TCRdb processed the RT-PCR reads anew with MiXCR; each CDR3 protein has one entry. This table has about 500,000 distinct CDR3 sequences, more than 7% appearing once. The source was PBMCs from blood, collected around 25 months after vaccination. These receptors came from a man between 50 and 69 years old who received an inactivated influenza vaccine. Each CDR3 is given with its conserved first and last residue. The D gene is left open where the match is weak. Expanded clones get a size class; other rows say once, few or many, or leave the size out.

V gene: TRBV15
clone size: -
D gene: -
J gene: TRBJ2-2
CDR3 DNA: TGTGCCACCAGCAGACCGAACACCGGGGAGCTGTTTTTT
CDR3 protein: CATSRPNTGELFF

V gene: TRBV29-1
clone size: many
D gene: TRBD2
J gene: TRBJ2-3
CDR3 DNA: TGCAGCGTTGAGACACCCTTCTTCCCGAGCGGGGGGGCGACAGATACGCAGTATTTT
CDR3 protein: CSVETPFFPSGGATDTQYF

V gene: TRBV11-1
clone size: few
D gene: TRBD2
J gene: TRBJ2-1
CDR3 DNA: TGTGCCAGCAGCTTAGCCGATCTAGCGGGAGGATTCTGGGAGCAGTTCTTC
CDR3 protein: CASSLADLAGGFWEQFF

V gene: TRBV10-3
clone size: few
D gene: -
J gene: TRBJ2-4
CDR3 DNA: TGTGCCATCAGTGGACAGTCCGGGGGCCTTACCTTC
CDR3 protein: CAISGQSGGLTF

V gene: TRBV6-5
clone size: -
D gene: -
J gene: TRBJ2-2
CDR3 DNA: TGTGCCAGCAGTACTAGGGACACCGGGGAGCTGTTTTTT
CDR3 protein: CASSTRDTGELFF

V gene: TRBV5-6
clone size: -
D gene: -
J gene: TRBJ2-2
CDR3 DNA: TGTGCCAGCAACCGTGGACAAGCGAACACCGGGGAGCTGTTTTTT
CDR3 protein: CASNRGQANTGELFF

V gene: TRBV11-2
clone size: many
D gene: TRBD2
J gene: TRBJ2-1
CDR3 DNA: TGTGCCAGCAGCTTGACTAGCGGGAGTAACGTACCCACCTACAATGAGCAGTTCTTC
CDR3 protein: CASSLTSGSNVPTYNEQFF

V gene: TRBV20-1
clone size: few
D gene: TRBD2
J gene: TRBJ2-7
CDR3 DNA: TGCAGTGCTAGACGGCGGGAGGGGACCTACGAGCAGTACTTC
CDR3 protein: CSARRREGTYEQYF

V gene: TRBV20-1
clone size: few
D gene: -
J gene: TRBJ2-1
CDR3 DNA: TGCAGTGCTAGGGGGGGCTCCTACAATGAGCAGTTCTTC
CDR3 protein: CSARGGSYNEQFF

V gene: TRBV24-1
clone size: many
D gene: -
J gene: TRBJ2-1
CDR3 DNA: TGTGCCACCGCGAACAGGGGGGGGAATGAGCAGTTCTTC
CDR3 protein: CATANRGGNEQFF

V gene: TRBV18
clone size: many
D gene: -
J gene: TRBJ2-5
CDR3 DNA: TGTGCCAGCTCACCAATCGGGAGCGGCTTCTCCCAAGAGACCCAGTACTTC
CDR3 protein: CASSPIGSGFSQETQYF

V gene: TRBV6-2/TRBV6-3
clone size: few
D gene: -
J gene: TRBJ1-6
CDR3 DNA: TGTGCCAGCAGTTATGAGGGAGGGCCCCTCCACTTT
CDR3 protein: CASSYEGGPLHF

V gene: TRBV5-1
clone size: few
D gene: -
J gene: TRBJ2-3
CDR3 DNA: TGCGCCAGCAGCTTGGCGGGACAACCGCCAGATACGCAGTATTTT
CDR3 protein: CASSLAGQPPDTQYF

V gene: TRBV24-1
clone size: few
D gene: -
J gene: TRBJ2-3
CDR3 DNA: TGTGCCACCAGTGATTTGTCCCTAGCGGATACGCAGTATTTT
CDR3 protein: CATSDLSLADTQYF

V gene: TRBV10-3
clone size: many
D gene: -
J gene: TRBJ2-7
CDR3 DNA: TGTGCCATAGGGACCTCCTACGAGCAGTACTTC
CDR3 protein: CAIGTSYEQYF

V gene: TRBV5-1
clone size: -
D gene: -
J gene: TRBJ1-1
CDR3 DNA: TGCGCCAGCAGCCCCGAGTTGCCCCCGGGGGGAGCTTTCTTT
CDR3 protein: CASSPELPPGGAFF

V gene: TRBV11-1
clone size: -
D gene: TRBD1
J gene: TRBJ2-7
CDR3 DNA: TGTGCCAGCAGCTTAGCCGGGACAGGGTTCTACGAGCAGTACTTC
CDR3 protein: CASSLAGTGFYEQYF

V gene: TRBV2
clone size: few
D gene: -
J gene: TRBJ1-6
CDR3 DNA: TGTGCCAGCAGTGGTCGGAACTATAATTCACCCCTCCACTTT
CDR3 protein: CASSGRNYNSPLHF

V gene: TRBV27
clone size: few
D gene: -
J gene: TRBJ2-7
CDR3 DNA: TGTGCCAGCAGGGCAGGGGGCGGGGGCCTCTACGAGCAGTACTTC
CDR3 protein: CASRAGGGGLYEQYF

V gene: TRBV20-1
clone size: -
D gene: TRBD1
J gene: TRBJ2-2
CDR3 DNA: TGCAGTGCTAGATCGGGACAGTCCCACACCGGGGAGCTGTTTTTT
CDR3 protein: CSARSGQSHTGELFF

V gene: TRBV29-1
clone size: few
D gene: -
J gene: TRBJ1-1
CDR3 DNA: TGCAGCGTTGAGCGAGCCGGGGTTTCGAACACTGAAGCTTTCTTT
CDR3 protein: CSVERAGVSNTEAFF

V gene: TRBV25-1
clone size: -
D gene: -
J gene: TRBJ2-3
CDR3 DNA: TGTGCCAGCGGCGACAGGGAGGGAACAGATACGCAGTATTTT
CDR3 protein: CASGDREGTDTQYF

V gene: TRBV4-3
clone size: many
D gene: TRBD1
J gene: TRBJ1-4
CDR3 DNA: TGCGCCAGCAGCCAAGCTAGGGACAGGGGAAATGAAAAACTGTTTTTT
CDR3 protein: CASSQARDRGNEKLFF

V gene: TRBV4-1
clone size: -
D gene: TRBD1
J gene: TRBJ1-2
CDR3 DNA: TGCTCCAGCAGCCAGACAGGGGGCAGGAATGGCTACACCTTC
CDR3 protein: CSSSQTGGRNGYTF

V gene: TRBV12-3/TRBV12-4
clone size: few
D gene: -
J gene: TRBJ1-1
CDR3 DNA: TGTGCCAGCAGTTGGCGTCGGAGAACTGAAGCTTTCTTT
CDR3 protein: CASSWRRRTEAFF

V gene: TRBV11-1
clone size: many
D gene: TRBD1
J gene: TRBJ1-4
CDR3 DNA: TGTGCCAGCAGCTTCGGCGGACAGGGTTGGGCAACTAATGAAAAACTGTTTTTT
CDR3 protein: CASSFGGQGWATNEKLFF

V gene: TRBV12-3/TRBV12-4
clone size: many
D gene: -
J gene: TRBJ2-7
CDR3 DNA: TGTGCCAGCGGGCGGGGCGAGTACGAGCAGTACTTC
CDR3 protein: CASGRGEYEQYF

V gene: TRBV7-9
clone size: many
D gene: -
J gene: TRBJ2-1
CDR3 DNA: TGTGCCAGCAGCTTAGGGTTCGGGGCAAGGAACAATGAGCAGTTCTTC
CDR3 protein: CASSLGFGARNNEQFF

V gene: TRBV6-1
clone size: many
D gene: TRBD1
J gene: TRBJ1-5
CDR3 DNA: TGTGCCAGCAGTCGTAATAGACAGGGGTTTGGAGGCAATCAGCCCCAGCATTTT
CDR3 protein: CASSRNRQGFGGNQPQHF

V gene: TRBV3-1
clone size: -
D gene: TRBD2
J gene: TRBJ2-7
CDR3 DNA: TGTGCCAGCAGCCAGATCAAAGCGGGGACCGAGCAGTACTTC
CDR3 protein: CASSQIKAGTEQYF

V gene: TRBV28
clone size: few
D gene: -
J gene: TRBJ2-7
CDR3 DNA: TGTGCCAGCAGAGCAGGGGCGGGATTCGAGCAGTACTTC
CDR3 protein: CASRAGAGFEQYF

V gene: TRBV7-8
clone size: few
D gene: -
J gene: TRBJ2-4
CDR3 DNA: TGTGCCAGCAGCTCGCAAGGTGGTGCACATACTCTAGCCAAAAACATTCAGTACTTC
CDR3 protein: CASSSQGGAHTLAKNIQYF

V gene: TRBV5-6
clone size: few
D gene: TRBD1
J gene: TRBJ2-5
CDR3 DNA: TGTGCCAGCAGCGCGGACAGGGGGCGACGAGAGACCCAGTACTTC
CDR3 protein: CASSADRGRRETQYF

V gene: TRBV5-6
clone size: many
D gene: -
J gene: TRBJ2-2
CDR3 DNA: TGTGCCAGCAGCTTGGCCTTAGAGAACACCGGGGAGCTGTTTTTT
CDR3 protein: CASSLALENTGELFF

V gene: TRBV4-3
clone size: -
D gene: TRBD1
J gene: TRBJ2-7
CDR3 DNA: TGCGCCAGCAGCCAAGAGAACAGGGGTTTCTACGAGCAGTACTTC
CDR3 protein: CASSQENRGFYEQYF

V gene: TRBV9
clone size: many
D gene: TRBD2
J gene: TRBJ2-2
CDR3 DNA: TGTGCCAGTACGGGAGGGCCGGACACCGGGGAGCTGTTTTTT
CDR3 protein: CASTGGPDTGELFF

V gene: TRBV10-3
clone size: many
D gene: TRBD2
J gene: TRBJ2-1
CDR3 DNA: TGTGCCATCAGGAGCGGGAGGGCCCGGGATGAGCAGTTCTTC
CDR3 protein: CAIRSGRARDEQFF

V gene: TRBV28
clone size: -
D gene: -
J gene: TRBJ1-5
CDR3 DNA: TGTGCCAGCAGTTCCGATTTGTCATATAGCAATCAGCCCCAGCATTTT
CDR3 protein: CASSSDLSYSNQPQHF

V gene: TRBV12-3/TRBV12-4
clone size: few
D gene: -
J gene: TRBJ2-5
CDR3 DNA: TGTGCCAGCTCCCCCTCCGGCGGGGCCGGGGGTGGGGGCCAGTACTTC
CDR3 protein: CASSPSGGAGGGGQYF

V gene: TRBV30
clone size: few
D gene: -
J gene: TRBJ1-3
CDR3 DNA: TGTGCCTGGAATGTGGGCTTTTCCTCTGGAAACACCATATATTTT
CDR3 protein: CAWNVGFSSGNTIYF

V gene: TRBV2
clone size: many
D gene: -
J gene: TRBJ1-1
CDR3 DNA: TGTGCCAGCAGTAAGCAGGGGCACGCCACTGAAGCTTTCTTT
CDR3 protein: CASSKQGHATEAFF

V gene: TRBV4-2
clone size: few
D gene: -
J gene: TRBJ2-3
CDR3 DNA: TGTGCCAGCAAAACGGGACCCGACACAGATACGCAGTATTTT
CDR3 protein: CASKTGPDTDTQYF

V gene: TRBV12-3/TRBV12-4
clone size: few
D gene: -
J gene: TRBJ2-5
CDR3 DNA: TGTGCCAGCAGCCCGGTCCGGGGGAGCTCAGGGACCCAGTACTTC
CDR3 protein: CASSPVRGSSGTQYF

V gene: TRBV7-2
clone size: -
D gene: TRBD2
J gene: TRBJ2-2
CDR3 DNA: TGTGCCAGCAGCAAACGGACTAGCCGGACCGGGGAGCTGTTTTTT
CDR3 protein: CASSKRTSRTGELFF

V gene: TRBV10-3
clone size: few
D gene: TRBD1
J gene: TRBJ2-7
CDR3 DNA: TGTGCCATCAGTGCGGACAGGGGGATCTCCTACGAGCAGTACTTC
CDR3 protein: CAISADRGISYEQYF

V gene: TRBV4-3
clone size: many
D gene: -
J gene: TRBJ1-2
CDR3 DNA: TGCGCCAGCAGCCAAGAGCCTCACAGGCTGGAATATGGCTACACCTTC
CDR3 protein: CASSQEPHRLEYGYTF

V gene: TRBV10-3
clone size: few
D gene: -
J gene: TRBJ2-2
CDR3 DNA: TGTGCCATCGCGCCGGGGTTGGGGGACACCGGGGAGCTGTTTTTT
CDR3 protein: CAIAPGLGDTGELFF

V gene: TRBV7-2
clone size: few
D gene: TRBD1
J gene: TRBJ2-5
CDR3 DNA: TGTGCCAGCAGCTTAATGTCACAGGGGTCCCAAGAGACCCAGTACTTC
CDR3 protein: CASSLMSQGSQETQYF

V gene: TRBV6-1
clone size: many
D gene: -
J gene: TRBJ1-4
CDR3 DNA: TGTGCCAGCAGCTCTTTCGGGGCACTGGGTGAAAAACTGTTTTTT
CDR3 protein: CASSSFGALGEKLFF

V gene: TRBV12-3/TRBV12-4
clone size: many
D gene: -
J gene: TRBJ2-7
CDR3 DNA: TGTGCCAGCAGTAGTTCCCTGGGGTACGAGCAGTACTTC
CDR3 protein: CASSSSLGYEQYF

V gene: TRBV4-3
clone size: -
D gene: TRBD1
J gene: TRBJ2-3
CDR3 DNA: TGCGCCAGCAGCCAAGACCCCGAGTGGGACAGGGGTGCAGATACGCAGTATTTT
CDR3 protein: CASSQDPEWDRGADTQYF

V gene: TRBV3-1
clone size: many
D gene: -
J gene: TRBJ1-2
CDR3 DNA: TGTGCAGACCGGGGGCGGGGCTATGGCTACACCTTC
CDR3 protein: CADRGRGYGYTF

V gene: TRBV2
clone size: -
D gene: TRBD1
J gene: TRBJ2-3
CDR3 DNA: TGTGCCAGCAGATGGGACAGTTACACAGATACGCAGTATTTT
CDR3 protein: CASRWDSYTDTQYF

V gene: TRBV24-1
clone size: -
D gene: -
J gene: TRBJ2-5
CDR3 DNA: TGTGCCACCAGTGATTTTTTCCAGAACCAAGAGACCCAGTACTTC
CDR3 protein: CATSDFFQNQETQYF